What follows are 32 T cell receptor beta chains derived from one specimen sequenced in a study of blood T cell repertoires in COVID-19. This table comes from immunoSEQ multiplex PCR, and its TCRdb copy is limited to in-frame clones, with some not included. This table has hundreds of thousands of clones, more than 75% appearing once. The material sequenced was peripheral blood. These receptors came from a woman in her thirties or forties who had recovered from COVID-19.

This sequence joins TRBV5-5 and TRBJ2-2; TRBD1 is a possible D gene (5 bases). The germline CDR1 and CDR2 sequences are SGHKS and YYEKEE (reference sequence). The ends were cut back, 4 bases at V and 7 bases at J, with 17 bases in the middle. The CDR3 covers 15 residues. For the CDR3, the DNA is TGTGCCAGCAGCCCAACCGGCCAGGGTAACGGGGAGCTGTTTTTT. It encodes CASSPTGQGNGELFF.

This sequence joins TRBV29-1 and TRBJ1-3; the D gene is possibly TRBD1 (5 bases). The V and J ends lost 3 bases and 0 bases respectively, with 9 bases between them. Germline loops: CDR1 SQVTM, CDR2 ANQGSEA. The CDR3 has 14 residues. The CDR3 nucleotides are TGCAGCGTTGAGGGGCACCCCTCTGGAAACACCATATATTTT. It encodes CSVEGHPSGNTIYF.

The chain uses TRBV5-6 and TRBJ2-7, with 9 bases fitting TRBD1. The CDR3 consists of 16 residues. V gave up 0 bases and J gave up 1 base; unmatched junction bases: 5. Germline lookup yields CDR1 SGHDT and CDR2 YYEEEE. CDR3 in DNA: TGTGCCAGCAGCTTGGGGGACAGGGAATCATCCTACGAGCAGTACGTC. The encoded protein is CASSLGDRESSYEQYV.

CDR3 DNA: TGTGCCAGCAGCCCGGGGGGGCGGTTGGGAAACACCATATATTTT. Translating it yields CASSPGGRLGNTIYF. The chain links TRBV7-3 to TRBJ1-3; possible D gene TRBD1, 6 bases. V lost 5 bases to trimming and J lost 4 bases, with 15 bases between them. The CDR3 has 15 amino acids. Germline assignment: CDR1 SGHTA and CDR2 FQGTGA.

This sequence joins TRBV9 and TRBJ1-2, with D tentatively TRBD1 (6 bases). With 6 bases removed from V and 4 bases from J, the gap between germline ends came to 16 bases. The CDR3 covers 14 residues. Looked up from germline, CDR1 is SGDLS and CDR2 is YYNGEE. The CDR3 protein is CASTPRPGVYGYTF. CDR3 nucleotide sequence: TGTGCCAGCACCCCGAGGCCAGGGGTCTATGGCTACACCTTC.

This clone has just a few counts. V is TRBV5-4 and J is TRBJ1-2; tentative D call: TRBD1 (5 bases). V lost 4 bases and J lost 7, with 20 bases in between. Germline CDR1 is SGHNT and CDR2 is YYREEE (reference sequence). The CDR3 is made up of 15 amino acids. The CDR3 loop reads CASSPKGPGPGGYTF. DNA for the CDR3: TGTGCCAGCAGCCCAAAGGGGCCCGGGCCGGGTGGCTACACCTTC.

CDR3 loop: CASSLGQNQPQHF. CDR3 sequence (DNA): TGCGCCAGCAGCCTGGGACAGAATCAGCCCCAGCATTTT. The J gene is TRBJ1-5, the V gene TRBV5-1; 7 bases agree with TRBD1. From germline, CDR1 is SGHRS and CDR2 YFSETQ. This CDR3 spans 13 amino acids. The junction had 2 bases not matched to a gene; V was cut back by 4 bases and J by 4 bases.

Concerning this clone: Other DNA sequences from this sample encode an identical CDR3 as well. V usage is TRBV7-2 and J usage is TRBJ1-2, with D tentatively TRBD1 (6 bases). The CDR3 extends over 14 amino acids. The germline CDR1 and CDR2 sequences are SGHTA and FQGNSA. V was clipped by 5 bases and J by 0 bases, with 10 bases between them. The CDR3 spells CASSPRTANYGYTF. CDR3 sequence (DNA): TGTGCCAGCAGCCCTCGGACAGCTAACTATGGCTACACCTTC.

This clone was detected only once. This chain uses TRBV3-1 (or the pseudogene TRBV3-2) with TRBJ2-5, with a possible D match to TRBD1 (5 bases). Germline lookup yields CDR1 LGHDT and CDR2 YNNKEL (reference sequence). V lost 4 bases, J lost 4 bases, and 19 bases lay in between. The CDR3 is made up of 16 amino acids. The CDR3 DNA sequence: TGTGCCAGCAGCCCCCGTTATGTTATGGGGCCAGAGACCCAGTACTTC. Amino acids: CASSPRYVMGPETQYF.

The J gene is TRBJ2-7, the V gene TRBV29-1; D call uncertain. CDR1 is SQVTM and CDR2 is ANQGSEA in the germline V gene. Trimming removed 7 bases at V and 7 bases at J, with 11 bases between. This CDR3 comprises 10 residues. The CDR3 here is CSAKHGEQYF. CDR3 DNA sequence: TGCAGCGCCAAACACGGGGAGCAGTACTTC.

The chain has TRBV9 and TRBJ1-5; no clear D gene. The CDR3 consists of 14 residues. With 4 bases removed from V and 0 bases from J, the gap between germline ends came to 8 bases. Germline V gives CDR1 SGDLS, CDR2 YYNGEE. In nucleotides, the CDR3 is TGTGCCAGCAGCCCCGGAGATAGCAATCAGCCCCAGCATTTT. This translates into CASSPGDSNQPQHF.

This clone has just one count. The V and J genes are TRBV11-3 and TRBJ2-7, with D tentatively TRBD2 (6 bases). Germline V lookup: CDR1 SGHNT, CDR2 YENEEA. The V and J ends lost 3 bases and 5 bases respectively, with 14 bases between them. CDR3 length equals 14 residues. CDR3 sequence (DNA): TGTGCCAGCAGCTTGGCGGGACCCCCCCACGAGCAGTACTTC. Its translation: CASSLAGPPHEQYF.

This clone was observed a handful of times. V gene TRBV14 combines with J gene TRBJ1-1, with TRBD1 matching 8 bases. The germline V gene encodes CDR1 SGHDN and CDR2 FVKESK. Trimming at V came to 1 base and at J to 5 bases, leaving 3 bases not matched to a gene. The CDR3 sequence is 14 residues long. CDR3 sequence (DNA): TGTGCCAGCAGCCAAGCTACAGGGGGGACTGAAGCTTTCTTT. Encoded protein: CASSQATGGTEAFF.

The chain combines TRBV24-1 with TRBJ1-2, with 7 positions matching TRBD1. Germline V lookup: CDR1 KGHDR, CDR2 SFDVKD. The trim removed 3 bases at V and 4 bases at J, leaving 10 bases unmatched. This CDR3 has 16 residues. DNA of the CDR3: TGTGCCACCAGTGATCCCAGACAGGGCGAGGTCTATGGCTACACCTTC. Translating it yields CATSDPRQGEVYGYTF.

This clone was counted a few times. This chain joins TRBV7-9 and TRBJ1-1, with TRBD1 matching 7 bases. After removal of 5 bases from V and 7 bases from J, the junction contained 4 bases not matched to a gene. Germline loops: CDR1 SEHNR, CDR2 FQNEAQ (reference sequence). The CDR3 length is 12 residues. CDR3 nucleotides: TGTGCCAGCAGCGCACGGGACAGTGAAGCTTTCTTT. It encodes CASSARDSEAFF.

In regard to this clone: At one end, the junction sequence differs from germline, possibly due to a read error. This rearrangement joins TRBV30 to TRBJ1-2; D not certain. Germline loops: CDR1 GTSNPN, CDR2 SVGIG (reference sequence). The CDR3 loop spans 11 amino acids. The CDR3 loop is CAGRAKNGYTF. For the CDR3, the DNA is TGTGCCGGGAGGGCCAAAAATGGCTACACCTTC. The whole variable domain, remainder taken from reference TRBV30 and TRBJ1-2, is SQTIHQWPATLVQPVGSPLSLECTVEGTSNPNLYWYRQAAGRGLQLLFYSVGIGQISSEVPQNLSASRPQDRQFILSSKKLLLSDSGFYLCAGRAKNGYTFGSGTRLTVV.

The V and J genes are TRBV11-2 and TRBJ2-2; D remains unclear. Trimming took off 0 bases at V and 2 bases at J, with 7 bases between the two ends. Germline V lookup: CDR1 SGHAT, CDR2 FQNNGV. The CDR3 sequence is 15 residues long. This chain's CDR3 is CASSLDVTNTGELFF. DNA of the CDR3: TGTGCCAGCAGCTTAGATGTGACAAACACCGGGGAGCTGTTTTTT. The variable domain in full, completed from reference TRBV11-2 and TRBJ2-2, reads EAGVAQSPRYKIIEKRQSVAFWCNPISGHATLYWYQQILGQGPKLLIQFQNNGVVDDSQLPKDRFSAERLKGVDSTLKIQPAKLEDSAVYLCASSLDVTNTGELFFGEGSRLTVL.

The rearrangement joins TRBV6-6 to TRBJ2-7, with 9 bases identical to TRBD1. Germline CDR1 reads MNHNY; CDR2 reads SVGAGI (reference sequence). V lost 5 bases, J lost 3 bases, and 5 bases stayed unmatched. CDR3 length: 14 residues. The CDR3 spells CASSAGQGLYEQYF. CDR3 in DNA: TGTGCCAGCAGTGCAGGACAGGGGCTCTACGAGCAGTACTTC.

V is TRBV24-1 and J is TRBJ2-2; 9 bases align to TRBD1. The CDR3 covers 15 residues. Germline CDR1 reads KGHDR; CDR2 reads SFDVKD. J gave up 6 bases and V 5 bases, and 6 bases lay outside the gene matches. The CDR3, as DNA: TGTGCCACCAGTGTCCCAACAGGGGGCTCCGGGGAGCTGTTTTTT. Amino acids: CATSVPTGGSGELFF.

The chain combines TRBV5-1 with TRBJ2-3; TRBD2 agrees at 16 bases. Germline trimming cut 4 bases from V and 1 base from J; bases unmatched to any gene: 6. The CDR3 consists of 18 residues. Per germline, CDR1 SGHRS and CDR2 YFSETQ. The chain's CDR3 is CASSQGTSGRAGTDTQYF. CDR3 nucleotides: TGCGCCAGCAGCCAAGGGACTAGCGGGAGGGCCGGCACAGATACGCAGTATTTT. The whole variable domain, remainder taken from reference TRBV5-1 and TRBJ2-3, is KAGVTQTPRYLIKTRGQQVTLSCSPISGHRSVSWYQQTPGQGLQFLFEYFSETQRNKGNFPGRFSGRQFSNSRSEMNVSTLELGDSALYLCASSQGTSGRAGTDTQYFGPGTRLTVL.

This clone has just one count. DNA of the CDR3: TGTGCCAGCAGTTCTGTGGCACATACGCAGTATTTT. Encoded protein: CASSSVAHTQYF. The genes are TRBV28 and TRBJ2-3; D is uncertain. With 4 bases removed from V and 7 bases from J, the gap between germline ends came to 9 bases. From germline, CDR1 is MDHEN and CDR2 SYDVKM. The CDR3 consists of 12 residues.

J is TRBJ1-1 and V is TRBV6-5, with 8 bases lining up with TRBD1. Unmatched junction bases numbered 9, after V lost 11 bases and J lost 4 bases. This CDR3 region has 13 residues. CDR1 is MNHEY and CDR2 is SVGAGI in the germline V gene. CDR3 amino acids: CASTGARGTEAFF. The CDR3 region has the DNA TGTGCCTCGACAGGGGCGAGGGGCACTGAAGCTTTCTTT.

This clone was detected once. The chain is built from TRBV27 and TRBJ2-2; D is uncertain. Germline lookup yields CDR1 MNHEY and CDR2 SMNVEV (reference sequence). The CDR3 is made up of 11 amino acids. The V gene lost 6 bases and the J gene lost 7 bases, with 6 bases spanning the gap. The DNA of the CDR3 is TGTGCCAGCAGCCAGTACGGGGAGCTGTTTTTT. Translated: CASSQYGELFF.

The V and J genes are TRBV5-5 and TRBJ2-7, with a weak D call TRBD2 (6 bases). Germline values: CDR1 SGHKS, CDR2 YYEKEE (reference sequence). Trimming took off 4 bases at V and 2 bases at J, with 16 bases between the two ends. The CDR3 length is 15 residues. CDR3 sequence reads: CASSPWGVPTYEQYV. CDR3 sequence (DNA): TGTGCCAGCAGCCCATGGGGGGTCCCAACCTACGAGCAGTACGTC.

The genes are TRBV28 and TRBJ1-3; possible D gene TRBD1, 5 bases. The CDR3 runs 14 residues. V was shortened by 3 bases and J by 4 bases, with 10 bases between the two germline ends. CDR1 MDHEN and CDR2 SYDVKM come from the germline V gene. This CDR3 is CASSLGTGGNTIYF. Written as DNA, the CDR3 is TGTGCCAGCAGTTTGGGGACTGGCGGAAACACCATATATTTT.

The rearrangement uses TRBV5-4 and TRBJ2-1, with 10 bases lining up with TRBD2. The length of the CDR3 is 17 residues. Trimming at V came to 7 bases and at J to 4 bases, leaving 14 bases not matched to a gene. Germline V gives CDR1 SGHNT, CDR2 YYREEE (reference sequence). Written as DNA, the CDR3 is TGTGCCAGCCTGGACAGTCTAGCGGGAGTGGGGTACAATGAGCAGTTCTTC. It yields the protein CASLDSLAGVGYNEQFF.

The genes are TRBV27 and TRBJ1-6; 11 nucleotides line up with TRBD1. V was pared by 3 bases and J by 6 bases, with 1 base of the junction left unmatched. The CDR3 spans 15 residues. CDR1 is MNHEY and CDR2 is SMNVEV in the germline V gene (reference sequence). The DNA for the CDR3 is TGTGCCAGCAGTTTGGGGACAGGGGGTAATTCACCCCTCCACTTT. This translates into CASSLGTGGNSPLHF.

This chain links TRBV9 with TRBJ2-3, with 8 nucleotides matching TRBD2. The CDR3 is 15 residues long. Germline values: CDR1 SGDLS, CDR2 YYNGEE. V trimming: 0 bases; J trimming: 5 bases; junction bases outside the gene matches: 5. CDR3 in DNA: TGTGCCAGCAGCGTAGCGGGAGGGTTAGGAGATACGCAGTATTTT. It codes for CASSVAGGLGDTQYF.

The genes are TRBV6-5 and TRBJ1-3; D ambiguous. The ends were cut back, 2 bases at V and 0 bases at J, with 5 bases in the middle. Germline CDR1 and CDR2: MNHEY and SVGAGI. The length of the CDR3 is 14 residues. The CDR3 loop reads CASSYGRSGNTIYF. CDR3 coding DNA: TGTGCCAGCAGTTACGGCCGCTCTGGAAACACCATATATTTT.

The J gene is TRBJ2-5, the V gene TRBV2; a possible D gene is TRBD1 (6 bases). From germline, CDR1 is SNHLY and CDR2 FYNNEI. Trimming shortened V by 3 bases and J by 5 bases, and 13 bases separated the two germline ends. This CDR3 region has 14 residues. As DNA, the CDR3 is TGTGCCAGCAGTGACGGGAACAGGGCTGAGACCCAGTACTTC. This sequence encodes CASSDGNRAETQYF.

This sequence joins TRBV18 and TRBJ2-2; maybe TRBD1 (6 bases). CDR1 and CDR2 from the germline V gene are KGHSH and LQKENI. V lost 4 bases to trimming and J lost 5 bases, with 8 bases between them. This CDR3 region has 13 residues. The CDR3 DNA is TGTGCCAGCTCACGGACAGTTACCGGGGAGCTGTTTTTT. It translates to CASSRTVTGELFF. The variable domain in full, completed from reference TRBV18 and TRBJ2-2, reads NAGVMQNPRHLVRRRGQEARLRCSPMKGHSHVYWYRQLPEEGLKFMVYLQKENIIDESGMPKERFSAEFPKEGPSILRIQQVVRGDSAAYFCASSRTVTGELFFGEGSRLTVL.

The chain couples TRBV11-2 to TRBJ1-5, with D perhaps TRBD1 (6 bases). The CDR3 totals 15 residues. Trimming pared 1 base from V and 1 base from J, leaving 8 bases between. CDR1 is SGHAT and CDR2 is FQNNGV in the germline V gene. The DNA for the CDR3 is TGTGCCAGCAGCTTAGGTGGACAGAGCAATCAGCCCCAGCATTTT. It codes for CASSLGGQSNQPQHF.